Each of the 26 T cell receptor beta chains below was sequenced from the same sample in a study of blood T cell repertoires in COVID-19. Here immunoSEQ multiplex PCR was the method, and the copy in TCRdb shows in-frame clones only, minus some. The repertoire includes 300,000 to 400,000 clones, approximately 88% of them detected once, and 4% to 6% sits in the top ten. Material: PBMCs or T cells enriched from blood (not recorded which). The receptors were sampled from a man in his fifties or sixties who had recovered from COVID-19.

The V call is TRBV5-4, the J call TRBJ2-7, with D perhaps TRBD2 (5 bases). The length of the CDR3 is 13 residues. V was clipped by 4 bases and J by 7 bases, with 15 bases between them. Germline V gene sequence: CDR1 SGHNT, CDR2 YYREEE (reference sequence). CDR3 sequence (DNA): TGTGCCAGCAGCGCCGGGATCGGGGAGGAGCAGTACTTC. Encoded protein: CASSAGIGEEQYF. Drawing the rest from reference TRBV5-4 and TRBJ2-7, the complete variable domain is ETGVTQSPTHLIKTRGQQVTLRCSSQSGHNTVSWYQQALGQGPQFIFQYYREEENGRGNFPPRFSGLQFPNYSSELNVNALELDDSALYLCASSAGIGEEQYFGPGTRLTVT.

The CDR3 nucleotides read TGTGCCAGCAGCTCGACACAGGGGACCATGAACACTGAAGCTTTCTTT. Its translation is CASSSTQGTMNTEAFF. This rearrangement joins TRBV5-4 to TRBJ1-1, with 7 nucleotides matching TRBD1. Germline V gene lookup returns CDR1 SGHNT and CDR2 YYREEE (reference sequence). V gave up 3 bases and J gave up 0 bases; unmatched junction bases: 8. The CDR3 length is 16 residues.

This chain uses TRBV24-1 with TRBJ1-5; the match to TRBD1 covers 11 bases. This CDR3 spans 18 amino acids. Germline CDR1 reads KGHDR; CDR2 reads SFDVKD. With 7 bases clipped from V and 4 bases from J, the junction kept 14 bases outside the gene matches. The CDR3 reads CATSHSGTGGIKNQPQHF. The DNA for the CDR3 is TGTGCCACCAGCCACTCCGGGACAGGGGGGATTAAAAATCAGCCCCAGCATTTT.

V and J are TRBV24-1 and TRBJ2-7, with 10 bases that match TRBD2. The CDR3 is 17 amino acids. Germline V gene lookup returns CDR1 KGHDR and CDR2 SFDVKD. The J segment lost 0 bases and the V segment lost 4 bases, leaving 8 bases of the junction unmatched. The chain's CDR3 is CATSDPGSSGSSYEQYF. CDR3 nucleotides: TGTGCCACCAGTGACCCCGGTTCTAGCGGGAGCTCCTACGAGCAGTACTTC.

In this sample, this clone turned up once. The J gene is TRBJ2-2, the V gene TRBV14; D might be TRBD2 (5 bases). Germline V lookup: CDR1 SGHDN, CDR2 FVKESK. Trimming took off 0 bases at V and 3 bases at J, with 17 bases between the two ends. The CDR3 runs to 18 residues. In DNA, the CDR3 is TGTGCCAGCAGCCAAGAAGGATCCGGGGTCAGAGACACCGGGGAGCTGTTTTTT. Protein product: CASSQEGSGVRDTGELFF.

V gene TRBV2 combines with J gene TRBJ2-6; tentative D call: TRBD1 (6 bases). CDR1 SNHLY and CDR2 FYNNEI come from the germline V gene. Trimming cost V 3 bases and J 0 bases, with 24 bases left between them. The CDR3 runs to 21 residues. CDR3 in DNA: TGTGCCAGCAGTGACTGGGGGTCAGGGACAACGGACCCCTCTGGGGCCAACGTCCTGACTTTC. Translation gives CASSDWGSGTTDPSGANVLTF.

This chain's CDR3 is CASSLGTGVPNQPQHF. The DNA of the CDR3 is TGTGCCAGCAGCTTAGGGACAGGGGTGCCCAATCAGCCCCAGCATTTT. The rearrangement links TRBV7-9 to TRBJ1-5, with 9 positions matching TRBD1. CDR3 size: 16 residues. The germline gives CDR1 SEHNR, CDR2 FQNEAQ (reference sequence). V trimming: 1 base; J trimming: 3 bases; junction bases outside the gene matches: 4.

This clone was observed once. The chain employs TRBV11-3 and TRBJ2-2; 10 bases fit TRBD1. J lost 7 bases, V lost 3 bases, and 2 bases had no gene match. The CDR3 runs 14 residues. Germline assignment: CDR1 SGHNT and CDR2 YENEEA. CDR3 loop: CASSLDRGVGELFF. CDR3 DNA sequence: TGTGCCAGCAGCTTGGACAGGGGGGTCGGGGAGCTGTTTTTT. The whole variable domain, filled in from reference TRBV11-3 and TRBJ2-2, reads EAGVVQSPRYKIIEKKQPVAFWCNPISGHNTLYWYLQNLGQGPELLIRYENEEAVDDSQLPKDRFSAERLKGVDSTLKIQPAELGDSAVYLCASSLDRGVGELFFGEGSRLTVL.

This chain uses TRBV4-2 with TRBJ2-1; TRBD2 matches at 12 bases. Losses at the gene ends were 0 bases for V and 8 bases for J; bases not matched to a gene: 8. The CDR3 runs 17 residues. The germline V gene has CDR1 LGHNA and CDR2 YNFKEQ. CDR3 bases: TGTGCCAGCAGCCAAGATTCTAGCGGGAGGGCCGGGGATGAGCAGTTCTTC. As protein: CASSQDSSGRAGDEQFF.

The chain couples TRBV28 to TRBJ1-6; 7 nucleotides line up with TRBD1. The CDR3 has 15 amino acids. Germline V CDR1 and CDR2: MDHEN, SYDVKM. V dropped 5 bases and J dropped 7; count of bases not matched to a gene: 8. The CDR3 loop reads CASSTGGTANSPLHF. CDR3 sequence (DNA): TGTGCCAGCAGTACCGGCGGGACAGCAAATTCACCCCTCCACTTT.

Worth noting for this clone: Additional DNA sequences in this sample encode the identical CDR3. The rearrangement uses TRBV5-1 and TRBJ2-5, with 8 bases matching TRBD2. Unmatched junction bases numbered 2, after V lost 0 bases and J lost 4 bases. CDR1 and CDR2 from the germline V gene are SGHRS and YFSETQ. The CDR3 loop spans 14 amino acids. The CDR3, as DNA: TGCGCCAGCAGCTTGGGGCTAGCGGGAGAGACCCAGTACTTC. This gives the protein CASSLGLAGETQYF. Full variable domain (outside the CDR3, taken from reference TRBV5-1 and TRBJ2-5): KAGVTQTPRYLIKTRGQQVTLSCSPISGHRSVSWYQQTPGQGLQFLFEYFSETQRNKGNFPGRFSGRQFSNSRSEMNVSTLELGDSALYLCASSLGLAGETQYFGPGTRLLVL.

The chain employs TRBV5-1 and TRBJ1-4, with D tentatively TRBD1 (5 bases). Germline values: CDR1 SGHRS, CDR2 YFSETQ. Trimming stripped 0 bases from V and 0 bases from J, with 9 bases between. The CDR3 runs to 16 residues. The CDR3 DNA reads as TGCGCCAGCAGCTTGGCCGGAGGGGCAACTAATGAAAAACTGTTTTTT. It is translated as CASSLAGGATNEKLFF.

The CDR3 here is CASSEIGRAYEQYF. The CDR3 bases are TGTGCCAGCAGTGAGATAGGGAGAGCTTACGAGCAGTACTTC. This sequence joins TRBV27 and TRBJ2-7; TRBD2 is a possible D gene (5 bases). V shed 5 bases and J shed 4 bases, with 15 bases lying between them. The CDR3 length is 14 residues. Per the germline V gene, CDR1 is MNHEY and CDR2 is SMNVEV (reference sequence).

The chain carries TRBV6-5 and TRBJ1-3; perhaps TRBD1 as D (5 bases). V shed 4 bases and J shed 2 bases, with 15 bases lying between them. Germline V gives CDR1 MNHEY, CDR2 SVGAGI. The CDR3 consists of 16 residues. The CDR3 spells CASSFTSRVTGNTIYF. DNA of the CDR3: TGTGCCAGCAGTTTCACGTCCAGGGTAACTGGAAACACCATATATTTT.

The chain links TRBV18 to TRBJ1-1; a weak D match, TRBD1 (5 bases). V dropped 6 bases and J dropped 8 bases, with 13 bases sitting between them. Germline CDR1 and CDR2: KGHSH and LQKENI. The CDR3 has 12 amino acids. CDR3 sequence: CASSPGGNEAFF. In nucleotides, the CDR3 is TGTGCCAGCTCGCCGGGGGGGAACGAAGCTTTCTTT. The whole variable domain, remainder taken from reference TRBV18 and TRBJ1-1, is NAGVMQNPRHLVRRRGQEARLRCSPMKGHSHVYWYRQLPEEGLKFMVYLQKENIIDESGMPKERFSAEFPKEGPSILRIQQVVRGDSAAYFCASSPGGNEAFFGQGTRLTVV.

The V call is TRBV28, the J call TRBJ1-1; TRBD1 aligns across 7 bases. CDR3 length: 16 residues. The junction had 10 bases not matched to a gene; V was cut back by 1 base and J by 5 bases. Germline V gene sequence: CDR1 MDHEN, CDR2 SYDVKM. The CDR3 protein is CASSLYGTAAITEAFF. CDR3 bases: TGTGCCAGCAGTTTATACGGGACAGCTGCGATAACTGAAGCTTTCTTT.

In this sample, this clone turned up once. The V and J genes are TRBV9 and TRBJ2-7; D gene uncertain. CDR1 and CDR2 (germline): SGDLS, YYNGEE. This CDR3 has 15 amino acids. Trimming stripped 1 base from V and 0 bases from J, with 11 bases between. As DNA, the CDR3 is TGTGCCAGCAGCGTAAATGTTAGAGCCTCCTACGAGCAGTACTTC. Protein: CASSVNVRASYEQYF.

The CDR3 is CASSSGTQETQYF. The CDR3 DNA sequence: TGCGCCAGCTCTAGCGGGACTCAAGAGACCCAGTACTTC. V usage is TRBV4-3 and J usage is TRBJ2-5; 9 bases are a match to TRBD2. The germline V gene encodes CDR1 LGHNA and CDR2 YSLEER. The length of the CDR3 is 13 residues. V trimming: 8 bases; J trimming: 2 bases; junction bases outside the gene matches: 3.

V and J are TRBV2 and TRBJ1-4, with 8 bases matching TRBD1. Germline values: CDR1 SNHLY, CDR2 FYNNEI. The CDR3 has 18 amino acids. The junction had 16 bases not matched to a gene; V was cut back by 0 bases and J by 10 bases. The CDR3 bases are TGTGCCAGCAGTGAAGCGGATGCAGGGGGCCGCGGCAAGAGAAAACTGTTTTTT. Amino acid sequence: CASSEADAGGRGKRKLFF.

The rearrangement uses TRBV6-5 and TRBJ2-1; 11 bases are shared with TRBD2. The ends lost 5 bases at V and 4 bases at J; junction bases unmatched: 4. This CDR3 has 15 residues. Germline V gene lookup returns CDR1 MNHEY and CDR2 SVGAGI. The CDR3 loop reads CASSRLAGLYNEQFF. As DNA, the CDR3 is TGTGCCAGCAGTAGACTAGCGGGACTTTACAATGAGCAGTTCTTC.

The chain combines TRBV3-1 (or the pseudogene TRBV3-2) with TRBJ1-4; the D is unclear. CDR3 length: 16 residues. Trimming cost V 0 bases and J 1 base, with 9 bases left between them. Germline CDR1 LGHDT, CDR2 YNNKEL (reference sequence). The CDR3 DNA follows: TGTGCCAGCAGCCAAGAACGAACCAGAACTAATGAAAAACTGTTTTTT. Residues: CASSQERTRTNEKLFF.

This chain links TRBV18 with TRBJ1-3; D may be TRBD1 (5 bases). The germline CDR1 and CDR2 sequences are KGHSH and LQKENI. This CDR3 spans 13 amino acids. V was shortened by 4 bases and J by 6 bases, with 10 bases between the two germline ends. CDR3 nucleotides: TGTGCCAGCTCACGGACAAGTGAAAACACCATATATTTT. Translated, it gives CASSRTSENTIYF.

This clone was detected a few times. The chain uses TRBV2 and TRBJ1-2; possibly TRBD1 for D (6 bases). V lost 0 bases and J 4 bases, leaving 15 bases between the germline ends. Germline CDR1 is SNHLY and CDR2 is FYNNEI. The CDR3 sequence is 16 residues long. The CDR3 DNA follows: TGTGCCAGCAGTGAAGCGTTTGGAGGACAGCTCTATGGCTACACCTTC. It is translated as CASSEAFGGQLYGYTF.

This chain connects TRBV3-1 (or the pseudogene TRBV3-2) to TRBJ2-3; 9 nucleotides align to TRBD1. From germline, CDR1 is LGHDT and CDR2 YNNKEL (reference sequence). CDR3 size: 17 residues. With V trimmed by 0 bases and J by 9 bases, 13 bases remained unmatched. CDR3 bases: TGTGCCAGCAGCCAAGATAGTAGGTGGGGGACAGGGCGAACGCAGTATTTT. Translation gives CASSQDSRWGTGRTQYF.

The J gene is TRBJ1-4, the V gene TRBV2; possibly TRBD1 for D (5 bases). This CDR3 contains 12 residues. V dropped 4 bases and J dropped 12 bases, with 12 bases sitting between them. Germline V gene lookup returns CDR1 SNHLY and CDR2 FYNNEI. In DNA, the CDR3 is TGTGCCAGCAGTGTTGATAAAGGGGAACTGTTTTTT. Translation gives CASSVDKGELFF.

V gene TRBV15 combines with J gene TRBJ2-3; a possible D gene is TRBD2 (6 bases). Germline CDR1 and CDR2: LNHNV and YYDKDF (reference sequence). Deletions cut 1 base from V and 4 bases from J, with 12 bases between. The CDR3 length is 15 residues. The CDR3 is CATSRGGTGSDTQYF. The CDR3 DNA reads TGTGCCACCAGCAGAGGCGGGACCGGATCAGATACGCAGTATTTT.